What follows is one T cell receptor (beta chain) and its context. Its antigen target is currently unknown. One base away there is no much larger clone; base qualities are not given. Using the deep immunoSEQ assay, TCR CDR3 regions were amplified from genomic DNA by multiplex PCR. For each cell subset, the extracted genomic DNA was distributed evenly across all wells of several immunoSEQ 96-well plates, and each plate served as one replicate. For sorted subsets, approximately 190 ng genomic DNA, equal to tens of thousands of T cell genomes, was loaded into each replicate PCR. The purified libraries were quantified using a Qubit 3.0 fluorometer, sized with a Bioanalyzer 2100, and then quantified again using the KAPA Library Quantification kit. Every immunoSEQ 96-well plate was sequenced on a separate single-read 150-cycle Illumina NextSeq 550 flow cell. As for how the authors treated the data: Because the immunoSEQ output held only junctional sequences and lacked quality scores, the filtering could not match the filtering applied to full-length reads. Sequences were annotated with PyIR, a Python wrapper for IgBLAST v1.9, using IMGT germline references to assign V/J genes and CDR3. Reads were filtered out if the reads had weak V/J assignments (E-value above 1e-6), no CDR3, stop codons, out-of-frame junctions, or ambiguous translated residues. A V3J clonotype was defined by an identical inferred V gene, J gene, and CDR3 amino acid sequence. Percentage overlap between repertoires was computed as shared unique clonotypes divided by the size of the smaller repertoire. RTK rarefaction, the Chao1 estimator, and Recon v2.1 estimates of unobserved clonotypes were used to assess repertoire richness. Generation probabilities for all TCRbeta clonotypes obtained by the gDNA method from a handful of donors were computed using OLGA. TCRdb limited this immuneACCESS table to in-frame rearrangements with V and J called. A share of clones is missing; checked studies link under half to unresolved V genes, and the rest is unexplained. The V and J calls and the clone size are those of that table, but D and trimming were determined from the DNA. This sample comprises approximately 810,000 clones, about 92% of them detected only once. The ten largest clones add up to nearly 25% of the sample.

CD8 naive samples were obtained by positive selection for CCR7 among CD45RO-negative cells, yielding a CD45RA+CCR7+ population from which TemRA cells were excluded. Donors were healthy HIV-negative adults with no recently reported acute infections or vaccinations. All donors were Caucasian adults living in Nashville, Tennessee, USA. After blood collection by leukapheresis, PBMCs were isolated using Ficoll-Histopaque density gradient centrifugation and then cryopreserved in the vapor phase of liquid nitrogen. Purity and quantity of every magnetically sorted T cell population were checked by analytical flow cytometry. Each sorted fraction had its genomic DNA isolated and then quantified by UV absorbance on a Nanodrop 2000c. The data were taken from a study of shared clonotypes between healthy human individuals (TCRdb year 2020). Study-wide context: The cohort included three men and a couple of women between 18 and 49 years of age. For each donor, three plates each were used for CD4 naive and CD4 memory, two plates were used for CD8 naive, and one plate was used for CD8 memory. Per donor, leukapheresis produced somewhere between about 0.85 and 10 billion PBMCs. To estimate repertoire size and how much clonotype sharing occurs between individuals, the study deeply sequenced the blood TCR repertoires of five healthy adults. To increase sequencing depth and limit assay-specific biases, different laboratories used diverse techniques to prepare libraries and sequence TCR repertoires.

Overall study outcomes, separate from this receptor: Larger estimated clonotype richness was generally found for naive subsets than for memory subsets. Clonotypes shared by all four sorted-subset donors showed higher generation probabilities than non-shared clonotypes. Pairwise subsampling indicated that sequencing depth was expected to affect the degree of clonotype sharing among donors. The genetic and exposure-history diversity represented was limited by the small number of donors. Sharing across four donors was observed for 4.5% to 6.5% of naive CD4, 3.5% of naive CD8, 2.3% of memory CD4, and roughly 0.4% of memory CD8 clonotypes. Sampling was restricted to blood, and TCR repertoires in tissues likely differ from the TCR repertoires found in blood. Rarefaction of sorted-subset datasets indicated incomplete sequencing despite the large sequencing depth.

After removal of 5 bases from V and 13 bases from J, the junction retains 12 bases not matched to a gene. CDR1 SGHVS and CDR2 FQNEAQ were looked up in the germline V gene. There are 14 amino acids in the CDR3, from cysteine to phenylalanine inclusive. The only DNA kept is the CDR3, 42 bases in frame from the first base. This receptor was obtained from a man aged 25-45 years in good health. The V and J segments used are TRBV7-8 and TRBJ2-1; 9 middle bases align to TRBD2. Sequenced sample: naive CD8+ T cells sorted from blood. What the cell subset or site label conveys for this sample: CD45RA+CCR7+. The DNA sequence follows: TGTGCCAGCAGCCCAGGAGGTGGCGGGAGGGCCCAGTTCTTC. Translated, this gives CASSPGGGGRAQFF.